Sequencing of this T cell receptor beta chain was carried out in a study of Ad26.COV2.S vaccination and SARS-CoV-2 variants. This CDR3 contains 15 residues. Germline V lookup: CDR1 SGHRS, CDR2 YFSETQ. Trimming removed 3 bases from V and 1 base from J, with 10 bases in between. Using immunoSEQ multiplex PCR, the repertoire was profiled, and TCRdb retains in-frame clones only, with some absent. The table has about 470,000 clones, around 91% seen once. Treatment reported: around 19 received Ad26.COV2.S at low or high dose, single or two shots; 5 received placebo; per-sample allocation not given. Collection of the samples took place on day 63 after the first injection of vaccine or placebo. An Ad26 vector expressing Wuhan-strain SARS-CoV-2 spike served as the vaccine.

The TCR comes from a person aged 18-60 years who received the Ad26.COV2.S COVID-19 vaccine or a placebo. Sequences were derived from peripheral blood, sampled in a trial of Ad26.COV2.S vaccine versus placebo. The chain joins TRBV5-1 to TRBJ2-2, with D unresolved. The CDR3 sequence is CASSSARKNTGELFF. The DNA of the CDR3 is TGCGCCAGCAGCTCGGCCAGAAAGAACACCGGGGAGCTGTTTTTT.